The 31 T cell receptor beta chains given below trace back to one sample, sequenced in a study of post-analysis software for immune sequencing data. Unique molecular identifiers were built into the TCR beta cDNA libraries. Via MiXCR, TCRdb re-called the PCR reads, giving one row per CDR3 protein. The data show over 150,000 distinct CDR3 sequences, 35% to 40% seen once. Sample: blood, taken after autologous hematopoietic stem cell transplantation. Receptors originate from a girl aged 10 to 17 with multiple sclerosis.

Ten or more counts support this clonotype. The rearrangement uses TRBV7-8 and TRBJ2-3, with 7 bases matching TRBD1. This CDR3 has 16 amino acids. The germline CDR1 and CDR2 sequences are SGHVS and FQNEAQ. V lost 1 base to trimming and J lost 4 bases; unmatched junction nucleotides: 8. DNA for the CDR3: TGTGCCAGCAGCTTAGGTGGCAGGGGGACCGCAGATACGCAGTATTTT. It translates to CASSLGGRGTADTQYF.

This clonotype was detected ten times or more. CDR3 coding DNA: TGTGCCAGCAGTCCGGGTCCTATCTACGAGCAGTACTTC. Residues: CASSPGPIYEQYF. The chain is built from TRBV6-5 and TRBJ2-7; D is ambiguous. The germline V gene has CDR1 MNHEY and CDR2 SVGAGI. Trimming stripped 5 bases from V and 3 bases from J, with 11 bases between. The CDR3 has 13 residues.

This clonotype occurred a few times. J is TRBJ2-7 and V is TRBV7-9, with no clear D. The CDR3 consists of 13 residues. Per germline, CDR1 SEHNR and CDR2 FQNEAQ (reference sequence). Trimming removed 2 bases from V and 1 base from J, with 6 bases in between. The CDR3 DNA sequence: TGTGCCAGCAGCTTATGGCAGTCCTACGAGCAGTACTTC. This encodes CASSLWQSYEQYF.

This clonotype was seen a handful of times. The V call is TRBV2, the J call TRBJ2-3; D gene unclear. The CDR3 is 12 residues long. Germline V gives CDR1 SNHLY, CDR2 FYNNEI. The V gene lost 1 base and the J gene lost 6 bases, with 5 bases spanning the gap. CDR3 in amino acids: CASSEDSDTQYF. The CDR3, as DNA: TGTGCCAGCAGTGAAGACTCGGATACGCAGTATTTT.

The chain carries TRBV20-1 and TRBJ2-1, with TRBD2 matching 12 bases. The CDR3 is 16 residues long. Germline assignment: CDR1 DFQATT and CDR2 SNEGSKA (reference sequence). V shed 7 bases and J 4 bases; nucleotides not matched to a gene: 11. The CDR3 reads CSVGGLAGLVYNEQFF. The DNA for the CDR3 is TGCAGTGTAGGAGGACTAGCGGGGCTAGTTTACAATGAGCAGTTCTTC.

This clonotype was seen a few times. The chain uses TRBV6-5 and TRBJ2-1, with 10 bases aligning to TRBD2. V shed 8 bases, J shed 3 bases, and the junction held 10 bases outside the gene matches. CDR3 length: 16 amino acids. Germline CDR1 reads MNHEY; CDR2 reads SVGAGI. CDR3 residues: CASARQSGRDYNEQFF. In DNA form, the CDR3 reads TGTGCCAGCGCTCGCCAAAGCGGGAGGGACTACAATGAGCAGTTCTTC.

Points on this clonotype: Possible read error: a much larger clone is one base away. J is TRBJ2-6 and V is TRBV12-3 or TRBV12-4; D ambiguous. This CDR3 has 16 residues. Trimming took 4 bases from V and 0 from J, leaving 10 bases between them. Here the CDR3 reads CASSSAGRSGANVLTF. In DNA form, the CDR3 reads TGTGCCAGCAGTTCGGCAGGCCGCTCTGGGGCCAACGTCCTGACTTTC.

The V gene is TRBV29-1, the J gene TRBJ2-5; either TRBD1 or TRBD2 may supply D (5 bases each). Germline assignment: CDR1 SQVTM and CDR2 ANQGSEA. CDR3 length: 12 amino acids. This chain's CDR3 is CSRGVDYNEQYF. CDR3 nucleotide sequence: TGCAGTCGAGGGGTAGACTACAATGAGCAGTACTTC. Supplemented by reference TRBV29-1 and TRBJ2-5, the full variable domain reads SAVISQKPSRDICQRGTSLTIQCQVDSQVTMMFWYRQQPGQSLTLIATANQGSEATYESGFVIDKFPISRPNLTFSTLTVSNMSPEDSSIYLCSRGVDYNEQYFGPGTRLLVL.

This clonotype occurred a few times. This chain uses TRBV5-1 with TRBJ2-1, with D perhaps given as TRBD1 or TRBD2 (5 bases each). Germline V CDR1 and CDR2: SGHRS, YFSETQ. Trimming took 0 bases from V and 4 from J, leaving 11 bases between them. This CDR3 is 15 amino acids long. CDR3 protein: CASSLAFGGYNEQFF. The CDR3 nucleotides read TGCGCCAGCAGCTTGGCCTTTGGGGGATACAATGAGCAGTTCTTC.

This clonotype was counted only a few times. The CDR3 spells CASSSSGESGEQQFF. CDR3 DNA sequence: TGCGCCAGCAGCTCCTCGGGGGAGTCTGGCGAACAGCAGTTCTTC. V usage is TRBV5-1 and J usage is TRBJ2-1; D perhaps matches TRBD2 (6 bases). CDR1 is SGHRS, CDR2 YFSETQ, per germline. This CDR3 contains 15 residues. V was pared by 3 bases and J by 11 bases, with 21 bases between.

Only a few counts were recorded for this clonotype. The rearrangement uses TRBV7-2 and TRBJ2-1; TRBD2 matches at 8 bases. The germline V gene has CDR1 SGHTA and CDR2 FQGNSA. With 5 bases clipped from V and 4 bases from J, the junction kept 4 bases outside the gene matches. The CDR3 extends over 14 amino acids. For the CDR3, the DNA is TGTGCCAGCAGCCAGACTAGCGCGTACAATGAGCAGTTCTTC. It translates to CASSQTSAYNEQFF.

The V gene is TRBV7-2, the J gene TRBJ2-7; possibly TRBD1 or TRBD2 for D (6 bases each). V lost 2 bases and J lost 4, with 12 bases in between. The CDR3 loop spans 14 amino acids. Germline V gene lookup returns CDR1 SGHTA and CDR2 FQGNSA. In DNA, the CDR3 is TGTGCCAGCAGCTTATCGAGGGGGGTGTACGAGCAGTACTTC. It is translated as CASSLSRGVYEQYF.

The CDR3 DNA follows: TGTGCCAGCAGCTTGGCGGGAGGATCGAACAATGAGCAGTTCTTC. It encodes CASSLAGGSNNEQFF. The chain employs TRBV11-2 and TRBJ2-1; 8 bases map to TRBD2. Losses at the gene ends were 3 bases for V and 5 bases for J; bases not matched to a gene: 6. Germline CDR1 SGHAT, CDR2 FQNNGV. The CDR3 is 15 amino acids. The full variable domain, its missing parts supplied by reference TRBV11-2 and TRBJ2-1, is EAGVAQSPRYKIIEKRQSVAFWCNPISGHATLYWYQQILGQGPKLLIQFQNNGVVDDSQLPKDRFSAERLKGVDSTLKIQPAKLEDSAVYLCASSLAGGSNNEQFFGPGTRLTVL.

The chain recombines TRBV28 with TRBJ2-5; D might be TRBD1 or TRBD2, each matching 5 bases. CDR3 size: 13 residues. CDR1 and CDR2 (germline): MDHEN, SYDVKM. The ends were cut back, 2 bases at V and 5 bases at J, with 9 bases in the middle. CDR3 protein: CASSLGTQETQYF. DNA of the CDR3: TGTGCCAGCAGTTTAGGGACCCAGGAGACCCAGTACTTC.

To note about this clonotype: This likely comes from a read error, as the CDR3 has no conserved phenylalanine or tryptophan at its end. The rearrangement joins TRBV15 to TRBJ2-7; D uncertain. This CDR3 region has 15 residues. The V end was cut by 0 bases, the J end by 0 bases, with 9 bases between. Germline CDR1 reads LNHNV; CDR2 reads YYDKDF (reference sequence). CDR3 in DNA: TGTGCCACCAGCAGAGATCCAGGTCACTCCTACGAGCAGTACCTC. This sequence encodes CATSRDPGHSYEQYL.

This clonotype was observed a few times. The chain combines TRBV29-1 with TRBJ2-1, with TRBD2 matching over 13 bases. Germline CDR1 SQVTM, CDR2 ANQGSEA. The V and J ends lost 8 bases and 7 bases, in that order; junction bases with no gene match: 8. This CDR3 spans 14 amino acids. The CDR3 DNA follows: TGCAGCTTGGGGACTAGCGGGATTCGAAATGAGCAGTTCTTC. Its protein is CSLGTSGIRNEQFF.

The genes are TRBV4-1 and TRBJ2-4; 9 bases are shared with TRBD2. The DNA end lines up better with TRBJ2-7; the J call may be wrong. This CDR3 region has 17 residues. Per germline, CDR1 MGHRA and CDR2 YSYEKL. The CDR3 is CASSHTSGRKSAYEQYF. The CDR3 nucleotides read TGCGCCAGCAGCCATACCAGCGGGAGGAAAAGCGCCTACGAGCAGTACTTC.

This clonotype has a count of ten or more. V and J are TRBV29-1 and TRBJ2-3; D not resolved. V was pared by 2 bases and J by 0 bases, with 3 bases between. In germline, CDR1 is SQVTM, CDR2 ANQGSEA. The CDR3 runs to 12 residues. CDR3 protein: CSVEPSTDTQYF. CDR3 DNA sequence: TGCAGCGTTGAACCTAGCACAGATACGCAGTATTTT.

The chain uses TRBV7-3 and TRBJ1-6; tentatively, D is TRBD1 (5 bases). The germline V gene encodes CDR1 SGHTA and CDR2 FQGTGA. Trimming pared 5 bases from V and 8 bases from J, leaving 13 bases between. The CDR3 sequence is 14 residues long. The CDR3: CASSQGRVDSPLHF. The CDR3 DNA reads as TGTGCCAGCAGCCAGGGCAGGGTGGATTCACCCCTCCACTTT. The entire variable domain, with the rest obtained from reference TRBV7-3 and TRBJ1-6, is as follows: GAGVSQTPSNKVTEKGKYVELRCDPISGHTALYWYRQSLGQGPEFLIYFQGTGAADDSGLPNDRFFAVRPEGSVSTLKIQRTERGDSAVYLCASSQGRVDSPLHFGNGTRLTVT.

This clonotype showed up many times. The junction departs from the called germline gene at one end, perhaps through a read error. This chain joins TRBV15 and TRBJ2-5; 7 bases line up with TRBD1. The V gene's germline CDR1 is LNHNV and CDR2 YYDKDF (reference sequence). The CDR3 has 16 residues. The CDR3 protein is CATSREPDRSQETQYF. The DNA of the CDR3 is TGTGCCACCAGCCGAGAACCGGACAGGAGTCAAGAGACCCAGTACTTC.

This clonotype showed up just a few times. The gene calls are TRBV12-3 or TRBV12-4 and TRBJ2-1, with TRBD2 identical over 10 bases. CDR3 length: 17 amino acids. The V and J ends lost 5 bases and 0 bases, in that order; junction bases with no gene match: 7. The CDR3 region is CASSLEAGGSSYNEQFF. CDR3 sequence (DNA): TGTGCCAGCAGTCTGGAAGCGGGAGGGAGCTCCTACAATGAGCAGTTCTTC.

A remark on this clonotype: The junction differs from germline at one of its ends, possibly a read error. The J gene is TRBJ1-5, the V gene TRBV20-1, with D unresolved. Germline V gene lookup returns CDR1 DFQATT and CDR2 SNEGSKA (reference sequence). The CDR3 runs to 12 residues. The CDR3 region has the DNA TGCAGTGCTAGCGGAAAAAATCGGCCCCAGCATTTT. It codes for CSASGKNRPQHF.

The gene calls are TRBV9 and TRBJ1-2; D remains ambiguous. The V gene lost 2 bases and the J gene lost 3 bases, with 5 bases spanning the gap. Germline-derived CDR1 and CDR2 are SGDLS and YYNGEE. The CDR3 runs to 12 residues. CDR3 loop: CASSVGYYGYTF. The CDR3 DNA sequence: TGTGCCAGCAGCGTCGGATACTATGGCTACACCTTC.

The chain has TRBV25-1 and TRBJ2-7, with a weak D call TRBD2 (6 bases). The CDR3 length is 13 residues. The V gene's germline CDR1 is MGHDK and CDR2 SYGVNS. The V end lost 3 bases, the J end lost 10 bases, and 16 bases lay between the germline ends. The CDR3 is CASSDTGRDAQYF. The DNA of the CDR3 is TGTGCCAGCAGTGATACCGGGAGAGATGCCCAGTACTTC.

The chain couples TRBV7-9 to TRBJ1-5, with D maybe TRBD1 (6 bases). This CDR3 comprises 15 residues. Deletions cut 0 bases from V and 4 bases from J, with 10 bases between. CDR1 and CDR2 (germline): SEHNR, FQNEAQ (reference sequence). This CDR3 is CASSLAGAGNQPQHF. The CDR3 bases are TGTGCCAGCAGCTTAGCGGGGGCAGGGAATCAGCCCCAGCATTTT. Together with reference TRBV7-9 and TRBJ1-5, the CDR3 gives the full variable domain: DTGVSQNPRHKITKRGQNVTFRCDPISEHNRLYWYRQTLGQGPEFLTYFQNEAQLEKSRLLSDRFSAERPKGSFSTLEIQRTEQGDSAMYLCASSLAGAGNQPQHFGDGTRLSIL.

V is TRBV18 and J is TRBJ2-1; TRBD1 is a possible D gene (5 bases). The CDR3 is 15 amino acids. Germline V lookup: CDR1 KGHSH, CDR2 LQKENI. Trimming took 5 bases from V and 4 from J, leaving 15 bases between them. CDR3 residues: CASSGRDLVYNEQFF. The CDR3 nucleotides are TGTGCCAGCTCAGGCAGGGATCTTGTTTACAATGAGCAGTTCTTC.

At least ten counts were recorded for this clonotype. The chain recombines TRBV29-1 with TRBJ2-1, with 15 bases fitting TRBD2. Germline values: CDR1 SQVTM, CDR2 ANQGSEA. CDR3 size: 17 residues. V shed 5 bases and J 1 base; nucleotides not matched to a gene: 6. The CDR3 here is CSVTGTSGRTSYNEQFF. The DNA for the CDR3 is TGCAGCGTTACCGGGACTAGCGGGAGGACTTCCTACAATGAGCAGTTCTTC.

In its sample, this clonotype was seen many times. V is TRBV12-3 or TRBV12-4 and J is TRBJ2-1; 7 bases align to TRBD2. The CDR3 sequence is 18 residues long. V was clipped by 5 bases and J by 2 bases; unmatched bases: 15. DNA for the CDR3: TGTGCCAGCAGTATAGATGGGGGGGGACTACTTCCCTACAATGAGCAGTTCTTC. Translating gives CASSIDGGGLLPYNEQFF.

The chain employs TRBV7-2 and TRBJ1-5, with 7 bases lining up with TRBD1. CDR1 and CDR2 (germline): SGHTA, FQGNSA. V was clipped by 0 bases and J by 7 bases; unmatched bases: 6. CDR3 length equals 15 residues. CDR3 residues: CASSLALGGGQPQHF. CDR3 bases: TGTGCCAGCAGCTTAGCGTTAGGGGGCGGCCAGCCCCAGCATTTT.

This chain joins TRBV6-6 and TRBJ2-7, with D perhaps matching TRBD2 (6 bases). Germline lookup yields CDR1 MNHNY and CDR2 SVGAGI (reference sequence). The CDR3 consists of 15 residues. Trimming pared 4 bases from V and 0 bases from J, leaving 13 bases between. The CDR3 protein is CASSSRTIPSYEQYF. DNA for the CDR3: TGTGCCAGCAGTTCCAGGACTATCCCCTCCTACGAGCAGTACTTC.

V is TRBV6-2 or TRBV6-3 and J is TRBJ2-2; 13 bases agree with TRBD2. The CDR3 is made up of 16 amino acids. The V gene end was trimmed by 6 bases and the J gene end by 6 bases; junction bases not matched to a gene: 7. The germline CDR1 and CDR2 sequences are MNHEY and SVGEGT. The DNA for the CDR3 is TGTGCCAGCAGCCAAGGACTAGCGGGAGAAGCCGGGGAGCTGTTTTTT. This sequence encodes CASSQGLAGEAGELFF.